These T cell receptor beta chains were read from a single sample in a study of CD8 T cells in ankylosing spondylitis. TCRdb re-analysed the 5' RACE reads in MiXCR, keeping a single row per CDR3 protein. In the table there are more than 60,000 distinct CDR3 sequences, over 4% of which are singletons. Specimen: blood, either unsorted or a sorted T cell fraction (not recorded which). The receptors come from a male donor with ankylosing spondylitis or in good health (not recorded which). CDR3s include the opening cysteine and the closing phenylalanine or tryptophan. Clone sizes are given selectively: once, few, many, or a class where the clone is expanded.

J gene,clone size,V gene,CDR3 protein
TRBJ1-1,many,TRBV12-3/TRBV12-4,CASSPLQGSTEAFF
TRBJ2-3,many,TRBV5-1,CASTLAGGTDTQYF
TRBJ2-3,NA,TRBV12-3/TRBV12-4,CASSWQGRTDTQYF
TRBJ2-7,NA,TRBV4-3,CASSQERQGIYEQYF
TRBJ2-7,many,TRBV3-1,CASSLSYEQYF
TRBJ2-6,many,TRBV20-1,CSATGTGFTGANVLTF
TRBJ2-5,many,TRBV5-1,CASSFNRGQETQYF
TRBJ2-7,many,TRBV28,CASSFSDRWRHEQYF
TRBJ2-3,many,TRBV6-5,CASSYVSGVGGDTQYF
TRBJ2-5,many,TRBV12-5,CASGLGVAGDLQETQYF
TRBJ2-3,many,TRBV5-1,CASSLGGTSAADTQYF
TRBJ2-1,many,TRBV6-2/TRBV6-3,CASSYTTSGEQFF
TRBJ1-5,many,TRBV12-3/TRBV12-4,CASSGGAAAVSENQPQHF
TRBJ2-5,many,TRBV29-1,CSVVAGVAETQYF
TRBJ1-1,many,TRBV6-2/TRBV6-3,CASSYLAGGILNTEAFF
TRBJ2-1,medium-sized,TRBV7-2,CASSLRAVNEQFF
TRBJ2-7,many,TRBV9,CASSAGLAYEQYF
TRBJ2-2,many,TRBV28,CASSLTGAGELFF
TRBJ2-7,many,TRBV18,CASSPPGLGDYEQYF
TRBJ2-1,once,TRBV20-1,CSSRGDAPNYYNEQFF
TRBJ1-5,many,TRBV20-1,CSARDPYGGGSGQPQHF
TRBJ1-5,many,TRBV30,CAWTVGRGDQPQHF
TRBJ2-6,many,TRBV5-1,CASSLEDSAGANVLTF
TRBJ2-7,many,TRBV27,CASSPGSTPKEQYF
TRBJ2-2,many,TRBV20-1,CSARDFGGTSDLNTGELFF
TRBJ1-6,few,TRBV6-1,CASDRQGSPLHF
TRBJ2-7,many,TRBV5-1,CASSLEAASVEQYF
TRBJ2-1,many,TRBV5-1,CASSLEGPPYNEQFF
TRBJ2-7,many,TRBV10-2,CASSVETHYEQYF
TRBJ1-6,many,TRBV28,CASSFRPGSANSPLHF
TRBJ2-7,many,TRBV20-1,CSADRSLSYEQYF
TRBJ2-5,NA,TRBV5-6,CASSIRGPITKETQYF
TRBJ2-7,many,TRBV5-1,CASSIGQGSYEQYF
TRBJ2-2,many,TRBV10-1,CASSAVKNSGELFF
TRBJ2-1,many,TRBV6-2/TRBV6-3,CATMWQGVISEQFF
TRBJ2-7,many,TRBV12-3/TRBV12-4,CASSRQEGRAEQYF
TRBJ1-1,many,TRBV4-3,CASSQEGRREAFF
TRBJ2-7,many,TRBV14,CASSQDEALPYEQYF
TRBJ2-2,many,TRBV6-5,CASNWGANGELFF
TRBJ2-5,many,TRBV18,CASSPPTSRETQYF
TRBJ2-3,many,TRBV29-1,CSVEGGGTGALSTDTQYF
TRBJ2-2,many,TRBV19,CASREHYRVSSLREGDTGELFF
TRBJ2-3,many,TRBV20-1,CSARDFGGPQNNAQYF
TRBJ2-5,many,TRBV5-1,CASSLAGYQETQYF
TRBJ2-1,many,TRBV3-1,CASSATGTTVGEQFF
TRBJ2-7,NA,TRBV28,CASSSSGTGSYEQYF
TRBJ1-2,few,TRBV7-6,CASSPGHLNYGYTF
TRBJ2-7,many,TRBV20-1,CSASRTSGDYEQYF
TRBJ2-1,many,TRBV10-3,CAISVDSSVDEQFF
TRBJ1-2,many,TRBV10-1,CASDRSYGYTF
TRBJ2-4,many,TRBV7-1,CASSSTGTKNIQYF
TRBJ2-2,many,TRBV12-3/TRBV12-4,CASTDSANTGELFF
TRBJ1-2,medium-sized,TRBV3-1,CASSHSNYGYTF
TRBJ2-1,many,TRBV9,CASSLAGGNYNEQFF
TRBJ2-1,many,TRBV12-3/TRBV12-4,CATSRTSGDNEQFF
TRBJ2-1,many,TRBV20-1,CSGRPSYNEQFF
TRBJ1-1,many,TRBV5-1,CASSWDSVTEAFF
TRBJ1-1,many,TRBV29-1,CSVELALNTEAFF
TRBJ2-7,many,TRBV20-1,CSARPRVYYEQYF
TRBJ2-7,many,TRBV28,CASSLGGGVYEQYF